These T cell receptor beta chains were read from a single sample in a study of blood T cell repertoires in COVID-19. TCRdb keeps only in-frame clones here, not all; method: immunoSEQ multiplex PCR. The table shows 90,000 to 140,000 clones, with under 90% occurring only once. The sequencing sample was made of peripheral blood. These receptors came from a man at least 80 years old with acute or convalescent COVID-19. Each CDR3 is given with its conserved first and last residue. D genes are given only for firm matches. Rows give clone size only sometimes, using once, few, many, or a class for an expanded clone.

NA	NA	TRBJ2-7	TRBV18	TGTGCCAGCTCACCTGTCGGAGGGCCTGGCGAGCAGTACTTC	CASSPVGGPGEQYF
NA	TRBD2	TRBJ2-7	TRBV6-2/TRBV6-3	TGTGCCAGCAGTTGGGGACTAGCGGGAACCTACGAGCAGTACTTC	CASSWGLAGTYEQYF
NA	TRBD1	TRBJ1-4	TRBV10-3	TGTGCCATCAGTGAGCGGGACAGGGCGAAACTGTTTTTT	CAISERDRAKLFF
NA	NA	TRBJ2-7	TRBV21-1	TGTGCCAGCAGCAAAGAACAGGGACCCTACGAGCAGTACTTC	CASSKEQGPYEQYF
NA	TRBD1	TRBJ2-2	TRBV10-3	TGTGCCATTGGGGGGGACAGGGGGAACACCGGGGAGCTGTTTTTT	CAIGGDRGNTGELFF
NA	TRBD2	TRBJ2-7	TRBV7-2	TGTGCCAGCAGCTTAGGTCTAGCGGGAGTTTACTACGAGCAGTACTTC	CASSLGLAGVYYEQYF
NA	TRBD2	TRBJ2-5	TRBV12-3/TRBV12-4	TGTGCCAGCAGTCGGGGGGGAGGGGAGACCCAGTACTTC	CASSRGGGETQYF
NA	NA	TRBJ1-3	TRBV6-5	TGTGCCAGCAGTTACTCCACAGCCAGCTCTGGAAACACCATATATTTT	CASSYSTASSGNTIYF
NA	TRBD1	TRBJ1-3	TRBV3-1/TRBV3-2	TGTGCCAGCAGTCTCGGACAGGGGGCTCCTGGAAACACCATATATTTT	CASSLGQGAPGNTIYF
NA	TRBD1	TRBJ1-5	TRBV28	TGTGCCAGCAGTTTCTTTCAGGGGGATCAGCCCCAGCATTTT	CASSFFQGDQPQHF
NA	NA	TRBJ1-1	TRBV10-3	TGTGCCATCAGTGAGTCACCGGGCACTGAAGCTTTCTTT	CAISESPGTEAFF
NA	NA	TRBJ1-3	TRBV6-5	TGTGCCAGCAGTTTGGGGGGTTCCGGAAACACCATATATTTT	CASSLGGSGNTIYF
NA	TRBD2	TRBJ2-5	TRBV5-1	TGCGCCAGCAGCGTAGGGACTAGCGGGATGGAGACCCAGTACTTC	CASSVGTSGMETQYF
NA	NA	TRBJ2-1	TRBV10-3	TGTGCCATCAGAAGAGATGGGACAAGCAATGAGCAGTTCTTC	CAIRRDGTSNEQFF
once	TRBD1	TRBJ2-1	TRBV6-4	TGTGCCATCTCCCCGAGACAGGGCCTAAGCTCCTACAATGAGCAGTTCTTC	CAISPRQGLSSYNEQFF
NA	TRBD2	TRBJ2-1	TRBV24-1	TGTGCCACCAGTGATACTAGCGGGGGGTCCTACAATGAGCAGTTCTTC	CATSDTSGGSYNEQFF
NA	NA	TRBJ2-3	TRBV28	TGTGCCAGCAGCCAAGAACCGGTAGATACGCAGTATTTT	CASSQEPVDTQYF
NA	NA	TRBJ1-5	TRBV7-8	TGTGCCAGCAGCCCTAGGACAGCAGGCCAGCCCCAGCATTTT	CASSPRTAGQPQHF